This passage covers 30 T cell receptor beta chains from one sample sequenced in a study of glioma-infiltrating T cells. Using RNA template, CDR3s of TCR alpha and beta were amplified with iRepertoire arm-PCR. TCRdb re-called the multiplex PCR reads through MiXCR, storing one row per CDR3 protein. This sample has roughly 42,000 distinct CDR3 sequences, with around 20% found just once. Sequenced sample: glioma tissue, nonneoplastic brain tissue, or PBMCs (not recorded which). These receptors were collected from a human donor with low-grade glioma or glioblastoma, undergoing nonglioma brain surgery, or in good health (not recorded which).

In this sample, this clonotype turned up many times. This sequence joins TRBV19 and TRBJ1-5; D remains ambiguous. Germline CDR1 reads LNHDA; CDR2 reads SQIVND (reference sequence). V lost 8 bases to trimming and J lost 3 bases, with 20 bases between them. The CDR3 is made up of 16 amino acids. The CDR3 loop reads CASSLFIGSFNQPQHF. Written as DNA, the CDR3 is TGTGCCAGTTCCCTCTTTATCGGGTCATTCAATCAGCCCCAGCATTTT.

This clonotype appeared many times. The rearrangement uses TRBV6-4 and TRBJ2-3; D may be TRBD1 (5 bases). The CDR3 is 15 residues long. The germline CDR1 and CDR2 sequences are MRHNA and SNTAGT. Trimming left V 6 bases short and J 0 bases short, with 13 bases between. The CDR3 protein is CASRAGISSTDTQYF. The CDR3 DNA follows: TGTGCCAGCAGAGCAGGGATTTCTAGCACAGATACGCAGTATTTT.

Points on this clonotype: A read error may account for a junction end that differs from germline. This sequence joins TRBV6-1 and TRBJ2-1; 10 nucleotides agree with TRBD1. Germline V CDR1 and CDR2: MNHNS, SASEGT. The CDR3 loop spans 16 amino acids. The CDR3 sequence: CTSRHAPGTGDNEQFF. CDR3 in DNA: TGTACCAGCAGACATGCCCCCGGGACAGGGGACAATGAGCAGTTCTTC.

There are many counts of this clonotype. The chain carries TRBV28 and TRBJ2-5; TRBD2 might be the D (5 bases). There are 13 residues in the CDR3. Germline V gene lookup returns CDR1 MDHEN and CDR2 SYDVKM. Trimming took off 8 bases at V and 9 bases at J, with 19 bases between the two ends. The CDR3 DNA reads as TGTGCCAGCGGGGAAGAGATGCCCGGGGCCCAGTACTTC. Translation gives CASGEEMPGAQYF.

This clonotype was observed at least ten times. V usage is TRBV6-6 and J usage is TRBJ2-1; TRBD1 or TRBD2 may be the D gene (5 bases each). Germline CDR1 reads MNHNY; CDR2 reads SVGAGI (reference sequence). V shed 2 bases and J shed 7 bases, with 15 bases lying between them. The CDR3 extends over 15 amino acids. The CDR3 region is CASSYESGKGNEQFF. CDR3 in DNA: TGTGCCAGCAGTTACGAGAGCGGAAAGGGGAATGAGCAGTTCTTC.

In its sample, this clonotype was seen many times. This chain joins TRBV27 and TRBJ2-3; 14 bases fit TRBD2. The CDR3 consists of 22 residues. V was pared by 4 bases and J by 0 bases, with 18 bases of the junction left unmatched. The germline gives CDR1 MNHEY, CDR2 SMNVEV (reference sequence). The CDR3 spells CASSSLTVLGLAGGSSTDTQYF. The CDR3 DNA follows: TGTGCCAGCAGTTCCCTAACCGTCCTCGGACTAGCGGGGGGCTCGAGCACAGATACGCAGTATTTT.

V usage is TRBV2 and J usage is TRBJ1-5; 9 bases fit TRBD1. The junction had 11 bases not matched to a gene; V was cut back by 7 bases and J by 4 bases. The CDR3 covers 16 residues. Germline V gene lookup returns CDR1 SNHLY and CDR2 FYNNEI. The CDR3 DNA reads as TGTGCCAGCAAAGAGACCGGGACAGGGAGGAATCAGCCCCAGCATTTT. Translated, it gives CASKETGTGRNQPQHF.

This clonotype has a handful of counts. The chain links TRBV2 to TRBJ1-1; D perhaps matches TRBD1 (5 bases). CDR3 size: 13 residues. Trimming removed 6 bases from V and 1 base from J, with 9 bases in between. Germline lookup yields CDR1 SNHLY and CDR2 FYNNEI. This chain's CDR3 is CASRGGGNTEAFF. CDR3 nucleotides: TGTGCCAGCAGGGGGGGGGGGAACACTGAAGCTTTCTTT.

The chain links TRBV27 to TRBJ2-5; 15 positions match TRBD2. V shed 10 bases and J 5 bases; nucleotides not matched to a gene: 8. This CDR3 region has 15 residues. Germline values: CDR1 MNHEY, CDR2 SMNVEV (reference sequence). The CDR3 nucleotides read TGTGCCAATCCGGGACTAGCGGGGGGTTTTGAGACCCAGTACTTC. The encoded protein is CANPGLAGGFETQYF.

In this sample, this clonotype turned up many times. This rearrangement joins TRBV20-1 to TRBJ1-5; D gene uncertain. The V gene lost 0 bases and the J gene lost 3 bases, with 6 bases spanning the gap. In germline, CDR1 is DFQATT, CDR2 SNEGSKA (reference sequence). The CDR3 totals 13 residues. The CDR3 coding sequence is TGCAGTGCTAGAGAACAGCTCAATCAGCCCCAGCATTTT. This translates into CSAREQLNQPQHF.

On this clonotype itself: This may be a read error, as it is one base from a much larger clone. The chain has TRBV6-6 and TRBJ1-2; D unclear. The CDR3 sequence is 13 residues long. Germline assignment: CDR1 MNHNY and CDR2 SVGAGI (reference sequence). As DNA, the CDR3 is TGTGCCACGTGGAGAAACTTTAACTATGGCTACAACTTC. The encoded protein is CATWRNFNYGYNF.

The J gene is TRBJ2-1, the V gene TRBV12-3 or TRBV12-4; no reliable D call. Deletions cut 3 bases from V and 3 bases from J, with 12 bases between. The CDR3 has 15 amino acids. The chain's CDR3 is CASSFGQSLYNEQFF. Written as DNA, the CDR3 is TGTGCCAGCAGTTTCGGGCAGAGCCTCTACAATGAGCAGTTCTTC.

Points on this clonotype: Given a much more abundant clone one base away, this may be a read error. The genes are TRBV3-1 and TRBJ2-5, with D hard to call. Germline CDR1 LGHDT, CDR2 YNNKEL (reference sequence). There are 12 residues in the CDR3. CDR3 residues: CASSQVIENQYF. Written as DNA, the CDR3 is TGTGCCAGCAGCCAAGTAATAGAGAACCAGTACTTC.

This clonotype was observed many times. The CDR3 spells CASSIGGAGYGYTF. The CDR3 DNA follows: TGTGCCAGTAGTATAGGGGGCGCGGGCTATGGCTACACCTTC. The chain is built from TRBV19 and TRBJ1-2, with D perhaps TRBD1 (5 bases). The CDR3 consists of 14 residues. V lost 1 base and J lost 4, with 10 bases in between. Germline V lookup: CDR1 LNHDA, CDR2 SQIVND (reference sequence).

This clonotype was detected only once. Since the CDR3 does not end with the conserved phenylalanine or tryptophan, this likely comes from a read error. The chain carries TRBV29-1 and TRBJ1-1; 10 bases map to TRBD1. The ends lost 3 bases at V and 10 bases at J; junction bases unmatched: 2. Per germline, CDR1 SQVTM and CDR2 ANQGSEA. The CDR3 runs to 11 residues. The CDR3 DNA reads TGCAGCGTTGAGGGGGACAGGGGAGCTTTCTCT. It is translated as CSVEGDRGAFS.

This clonotype is medium-sized within its sample. The chain uses TRBV20-1 and TRBJ2-3, with 10 bases fitting TRBD1. With V trimmed by 6 bases and J by 3 bases, 6 bases remained unmatched. CDR3 size: 14 residues. Germline values: CDR1 DFQATT, CDR2 SNEGSKA (reference sequence). The CDR3 sequence is CSATGTGDTDTQYF. CDR3 bases: TGCAGTGCCACCGGGACAGGGGATACAGATACGCAGTATTTT.

This clonotype was detected ten times or more. The chain couples TRBV27 to TRBJ2-1; D remains ambiguous. Between the trimmed V and J ends, which lost 5 bases and 6 bases, there was a span of 14 bases. The CDR3 has 14 residues. Germline values: CDR1 MNHEY, CDR2 SMNVEV (reference sequence). CDR3 protein: CASSPRTRGNEQFF. For the CDR3, the DNA is TGTGCCAGCAGTCCGCGAACAAGAGGCAATGAGCAGTTCTTC.

This clonotype came up a few times. This chain joins TRBV10-3 and TRBJ2-6; D ambiguous. CDR3 length equals 15 residues. Germline V CDR1 and CDR2: ENHRY, SYGVKD. Trimming stripped 9 bases from V and 1 base from J, with 13 bases between. This CDR3 is CAMSKTDSGANVLTF. CDR3 in DNA: TGTGCCATGTCCAAAACCGATTCTGGGGCCAACGTCCTGACTTTC.

This clonotype occurred many times. The rearrangement uses TRBV2 and TRBJ2-5, with D perhaps matching TRBD2 (7 bases). This CDR3 region has 14 residues. Looked up from germline, CDR1 is SNHLY and CDR2 is FYNNEI. The V gene lost 10 bases and the J gene lost 5 bases, with 20 bases spanning the gap. CDR3 sequence (DNA): TGTGCCACCCCAAGTAGGGGGGGCCGGGAGACCCAGTACTTC. This translates into CATPSRGGRETQYF.

This clonotype came up a few times. The chain joins TRBV3-1 to TRBJ1-3; unclear D gene. The CDR3 extends over 15 amino acids. Trimming left V 5 bases short and J 4 bases short, with 15 bases between. Germline V gene lookup returns CDR1 LGHDT and CDR2 YNNKEL (reference sequence). In nucleotides, the CDR3 is TGTGCCAGCAGCGAAGCAGCACTAGGAGGAAACACCATATATTTT. Translation gives CASSEAALGGNTIYF.

The table lists this clonotype with many counts. The chain links TRBV4-1 to TRBJ2-3; D remains unclear. This CDR3 comprises 17 residues. V lost 4 bases, J lost 3 bases, and 20 bases lay in between. Germline V CDR1 and CDR2: MGHRA, YSYEKL. The CDR3 nucleotides read TGCGCCAGCAGCCGCCAGCAGGTCACCCGATCTACAGATACGCAGTATTTT. Its translation is CASSRQQVTRSTDTQYF.

V and J are TRBV19 and TRBJ2-1; 7 positions match TRBD2. The CDR3 has 15 amino acids. Germline trimming cut 11 bases from V and 7 bases from J; bases unmatched to any gene: 17. Germline V gene data show CDR1 as LNHDA and CDR2 as SQIVND (reference sequence). CDR3 sequence reads: CAAVASGKPQNEQFF. The CDR3, as DNA: TGTGCCGCCGTCGCTAGCGGTAAGCCACAGAATGAGCAGTTCTTC.

The sample holds many counts of this clonotype. The genes are TRBV19 and TRBJ1-2; perhaps TRBD1 as D (6 bases). Germline loops: CDR1 LNHDA, CDR2 SQIVND (reference sequence). CDR3 size: 14 residues. Trimming took off 6 bases at V and 5 bases at J, with 16 bases between the two ends. CDR3 coding DNA: TGTGCCAGTAGCCCTGGGGGGGCAGAGTATGGCTACACCTTC. It codes for CASSPGGAEYGYTF.

This clonotype was counted ten times or more. The chain couples TRBV4-1 to TRBJ2-3; D is undetermined. The CDR3 spans 13 residues. Germline V gives CDR1 MGHRA, CDR2 YSYEKL. V gave up 10 bases and J gave up 4 bases, with 15 bases separating them. The DNA of the CDR3 is TGCGCCACCGCGCAGCAAAGCGCAGATACGCAGTATTTT. It codes for CATAQQSADTQYF.

This clonotype was counted at least ten times. Here the CDR3 reads CASSYFDSYEQYF. CDR3 sequence (DNA): TGTGCCAGCAGTTACTTTGACTCGTACGAGCAGTACTTC. This chain links TRBV6-2 or TRBV6-3 with TRBJ2-7; D is ambiguous. V was clipped by 1 base and J by 4 bases, with 8 bases between them. CDR1 MNHEY and CDR2 SVGEGT come from the germline V gene. The CDR3 length is 13 residues.

In its sample, this clonotype was seen a few times. V and J are TRBV3-1 and TRBJ2-1; 13 positions agree with TRBD2. The CDR3 is 16 residues long. CDR1 is LGHDT and CDR2 is YNNKEL in the germline V gene (reference sequence). V gave up 1 base and J gave up 8 bases; unmatched junction bases: 5. The CDR3 DNA is TGTGCCAGCAGCCAAGCTGGACTAGCGGGGGAGGATGAGCAGTTCTTC. It encodes CASSQAGLAGEDEQFF.

With regard to this clonotype: A much larger clone lies a single base off, so this may be a read error. The chain recombines TRBV18 with TRBJ2-5; the D is unclear. CDR1 is KGHSH, CDR2 LQKENI, per germline. CDR3 length: 15 amino acids. The CDR3 bases are TGTGCCAGCTCACCACGGGCAGGCGAACAAGAGACCCGGTACTTC. Its protein product is CASSPRAGEQETRYF.

This clonotype was seen a single time. Given a much more abundant clone one base away, this may be a read error. V and J are TRBV28 and TRBJ2-5, with unresolved D. Germline V gives CDR1 MDHEN, CDR2 SYDVKM. The ends were cut back, 1 base at V and 3 bases at J, with 6 bases in the middle. The CDR3 covers 13 residues. The CDR3 coding sequence is TGTGCCAGCAGTTTATACGAAGAAGAGACCCAGTACTTC. It codes for CASSLYEEETQYF.

This clonotype is medium-sized in the sample. This chain uses TRBV27 with TRBJ1-2; TRBD1 aligns across 9 bases. The CDR3 totals 15 residues. V gave up 5 bases and J gave up 6 bases; unmatched junction bases: 10. The germline gives CDR1 MNHEY, CDR2 SMNVEV (reference sequence). CDR3 in DNA: TGTGCCAGCAGTAAACCGGGACAGGGTGCGCATGGCTACACCTTC. It codes for CASSKPGQGAHGYTF.

This clonotype occurred many times. V usage is TRBV7-9 and J usage is TRBJ1-1; 12 nucleotides agree with TRBD1. V lost 3 bases and J lost 1; bases outside the gene matches: 6. Germline CDR1 SEHNR, CDR2 FQNEAQ (reference sequence). This CDR3 is 17 amino acids long. The CDR3 bases are TGTGCCAGCAGCTTCGGGACAGGGGGCTATCGGAACACTGAAGCTTTCTTT. Translated: CASSFGTGGYRNTEAFF.